This record looks at one T cell receptor (beta chain) sequence and its context. This sample is drawn from a study of technical replicates of blood from a handful of donors. The protocol was immunoSEQ multiplex PCR, while the TCRdb copy is restricted to in-frame clones and leaves out a portion. The sample shows around 97,000 clones, approximately 96% of them seen only once. This CDR3 spans 15 amino acids. Germline loops: CDR1 LNHDA, CDR2 SQIVND (reference sequence). After removal of 3 bases from V and 1 base from J, the junction contained 6 bases not matched to a gene. This TCR was sampled from a human donor in good health. V usage is TRBV19 and J usage is TRBJ2-7; 7 nucleotides align to TRBD1. Input material: T cells isolated from PBMCs. For the CDR3, the DNA is TGTGCCAGTAGTATGTACAGGGGAAGTTCCTACGAGCAGTACTTC. Translating it yields CASSMYRGSSYEQYF.